Here is one TCR beta chain with its context. These data are taken from a study of long-term antiretroviral therapy in people with HIV. V was cut by 5 bases and J by 1 base, with 6 bases left in between. The CDR3 is 12 residues long. CDR1 MGHDK and CDR2 SYGVNS come from the germline V gene. Runs used v3.0 of the immunoSEQ assay and were done at survey level. Some clones are missing from TCRdb's copy, which holds only in-frame ones; the method was immunoSEQ multiplex PCR. The sample lists around 12,000 clones; roughly three quarters were seen once. In the United States, treatment was given to all participants with HIV. In each sample, about 0.95-10 million cryopreserved PBMC were present before DNA extraction.

The sequence came from a woman aged 40 to 49 with HIV. The sample in question was unsorted PBMCs, obtained 0.8 years before starting antiretroviral therapy. This sequence joins TRBV25-1 and TRBJ2-7; D not certain. CDR3 sequence: CASSQGSYEQYF. The CDR3 DNA follows: TGTGCCAGCAGTCAAGGGTCCTACGAGCAGTACTTC.